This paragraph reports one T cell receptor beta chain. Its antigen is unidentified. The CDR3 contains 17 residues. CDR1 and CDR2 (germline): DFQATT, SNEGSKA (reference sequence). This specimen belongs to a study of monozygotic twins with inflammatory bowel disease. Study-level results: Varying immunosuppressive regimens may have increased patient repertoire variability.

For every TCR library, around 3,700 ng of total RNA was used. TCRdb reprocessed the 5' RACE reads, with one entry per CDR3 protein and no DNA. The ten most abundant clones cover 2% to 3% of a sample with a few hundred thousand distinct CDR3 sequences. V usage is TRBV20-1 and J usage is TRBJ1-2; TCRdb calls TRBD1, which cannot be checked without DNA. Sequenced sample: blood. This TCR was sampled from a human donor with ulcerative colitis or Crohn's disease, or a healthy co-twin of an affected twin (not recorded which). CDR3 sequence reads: CSARVGQAGGGYYGYTF.